This T cell receptor beta chain was identified during a study of blood T cell repertoires in COVID-19. About the research overall: Italy, Spain and the United States were the sources of the convalescent and acute COVID-19 samples.

Trimming removed 4 bases from V and 4 bases from J; junction bases left unmatched: 6. The CDR3 consists of 14 residues. CDR1 and CDR2 from the germline V gene are SGHDT and YYEEEE. Per the original data handling: Reference gene primer amplification gave nucleated cell count estimates. Sequenced by immunoSEQ multiplex PCR; TCRdb stores in-frame clones only, minus some. V and J calls and clone size are given by that table; D and trimming were obtained from the DNA. The top ten hold approximately 2% of the sample, which has roughly 280,000 clones, 89% seen once. This clone was detected once. Sequencing input: peripheral blood. The receptor was derived from a middle-aged man with acute or convalescent COVID-19. The V call is TRBV5-6, the J call TRBJ1-2; TRBD1 agrees at 8 bases. The CDR3 DNA is TGTGCCAGCAGCCGCGGACAGGGCGCCTATGGCTACACCTTC. Translation gives CASSRGQGAYGYTF.